What follows describes a single T cell receptor (beta chain). This entry belongs to a study of blood T cell repertoires in COVID-19. Cohorts were determined from participant-reported clinical history. Symptom resolution, clearance, or two negative PCRs marked the recovered donors of Cohort 3. J lost 0 bases, V lost 4 bases, and 6 bases had no gene match. CDR1 is SGHRS and CDR2 is YFSETQ in the germline V gene. There are 15 residues in the CDR3. Per the original methods: Reference gene primer amplification gave estimated nucleated cell counts. The data were produced by immunoSEQ multiplex PCR, yet TCRdb's version contains in-frame clones alone and is incomplete. The V and J calls and clone size come from that table; D and trimming were worked out from the DNA. The data contain roughly 290,000 clones, about nine tenths of them singletons.

This TCR came from a woman in her forties who had recovered from COVID-19. The V and J genes are TRBV5-1 and TRBJ2-7, with TRBD1 identical over 8 bases. Material for sequencing was PBMCs or T cells enriched from blood (not recorded which). Here the CDR3 reads CASSTRTGSSYEQYF. The CDR3 bases are TGCGCCAGCAGCACTAGGACAGGGAGCTCCTACGAGCAGTACTTC.